The next 7 T cell receptor beta chains were all read from a single sample in a study of intratumoral heterogeneity in liver cancer. Generated by immunoSEQ multiplex PCR, the TCRdb table keeps only in-frame clones and is missing some. This sample yields tens of thousands of clones, of which just under 75% are seen a single time; roughly a sixth belongs to the top ten. This specimen was tumor-adjacent normal tissue, taken before any cancer treatment. These receptors all come from a woman between 65 and 79 years old with hepatocellular carcinoma.

V and J are TRBV28 and TRBJ1-2, with D unclear. Germline V gives CDR1 MDHEN, CDR2 SYDVKM. V lost 6 bases to trimming and J lost 8 bases, with 10 bases between them. The CDR3 has 11 residues. This chain's CDR3 is CASSTQRGYTF. The DNA of the CDR3 is TGTGCCAGCAGCACTCAAAGGGGCTACACCTTC.

This clone was detected once. The rearrangement joins TRBV30 to TRBJ2-5; TRBD2 is a possible D gene (5 bases). V was pared by 4 bases and J by 7 bases, with 16 bases between. The germline V gene has CDR1 GTSNPN and CDR2 SVGIG (reference sequence). CDR3 size: 13 residues. CDR3 DNA: TGTGCCTGGAACCGGGATGCCGGTCGGACCCAGTACTTC. This translates into CAWNRDAGRTQYF.

This clone has just a few counts. The chain uses TRBV14 and TRBJ2-2; a weak D match, TRBD2 (6 bases). This CDR3 has 15 residues. From germline, CDR1 is SGHDN and CDR2 FVKESK. Deletions cut 4 bases from V and 1 base from J, with 10 bases between. The CDR3 reads CASSPWDWNTGELFF. CDR3 nucleotides: TGTGCCAGCAGCCCCTGGGACTGGAACACCGGGGAGCTGTTTTTT.

The CDR3 sequence is CAISESGQVNNQPQHF. The DNA of the CDR3 is TGTGCCATCAGTGAGTCGGGACAGGTAAATAATCAGCCCCAGCATTTT. This sequence joins TRBV10-3 and TRBJ1-5; 8 nucleotides match TRBD1. The ends lost 0 bases at V and 4 bases at J; junction bases unmatched: 5. In germline, CDR1 is ENHRY, CDR2 SYGVKD. The CDR3 runs 16 residues.

This clone appeared a few times. The chain has TRBV6-5 and TRBJ1-1; D uncertain. With 5 bases removed from V and 3 bases from J, the gap between germline ends came to 10 bases. Per germline, CDR1 MNHEY and CDR2 SVGAGI. The CDR3 length is 13 residues. CDR3 nucleotide sequence: TGTGCCAGCAGTCTCCTGTTGGACACTGAAGCTTTCTTT. Residues: CASSLLLDTEAFF.

The chain employs TRBV10-3 and TRBJ1-6; 7 bases fit TRBD1. The ends lost 11 bases at V and 10 bases at J; junction bases unmatched: 11. Germline values: CDR1 ENHRY, CDR2 SYGVKD. The CDR3 is made up of 13 amino acids. The DNA for the CDR3 is TGTGCCCACCAGGGGGGAAAGGGATCACCCCTCCACTTT. It codes for CAHQGGKGSPLHF.

V gene TRBV12-3 or TRBV12-4 combines with J gene TRBJ2-1; tentatively, D is TRBD2 (6 bases). Trimming took 9 bases from V and 5 from J, leaving 14 bases between them. CDR3 length: 13 amino acids. This CDR3 reads CASASDSHNEQFF. In DNA form, the CDR3 reads TGTGCCAGTGCTAGCGATTCTCACAATGAGCAGTTCTTC.